This is a list of T cell receptor beta chains from one sample in a study of monozygotic twins with inflammatory bowel disease. Each CDR3 protein gets one entry in TCRdb, which reprocessed the 5' RACE reads and gives no DNA. Its listing shows around 230,000 distinct CDR3 sequences. The sample comprised blood. These receptor sequences come from a human donor with ulcerative colitis or Crohn's disease, or a healthy co-twin of an affected twin (not recorded which). The CDR3 runs from the conserved cysteine through the conserved F or W.

V gene	J gene	CDR3 protein
TRBV11-2	TRBJ2-7	CASSRTGTGLEQYF
TRBV20-1	TRBJ1-4	CSTWNTATNEKLFF
TRBV12-3/TRBV12-4	TRBJ1-1	CASNVRASGTEAFF
TRBV18	TRBJ2-6	CASSPISSGANVLTF
TRBV27	TRBJ1-6	CASSFITGNSPLHF
TRBV7-2	TRBJ1-1	CASSWDILNTEAFF
TRBV11-2	TRBJ2-3	CASSTRWGSPGGTQYF
TRBV12-3/TRBV12-4	TRBJ1-4	CASRTQGNEKLFF
TRBV7-2	TRBJ1-2	CASSPRAPGAHGYTF
TRBV20-1	TRBJ1-4	CSAGGGNEKLFF
TRBV5-5	TRBJ1-5	CASSAGRYSNQPQHF
TRBV5-1	TRBJ1-2	CASSLTPKDYTF
TRBV7-3	TRBJ2-1	CASSLGAPSVLSAYNEQFF
TRBV12-3/TRBV12-4	TRBJ1-2	CASSSKQGDRHYGYTF
TRBV20-1	TRBJ2-3	CSAVMYSRGGDTQYF
TRBV7-9	TRBJ2-1	CASSLVKRELFF
TRBV3-1	TRBJ2-2	CASSQRTGELFF
TRBV9	TRBJ1-1	CASSVASQNTEAFF
TRBV5-1	TRBJ1-5	CASSWRSRNQPQHF
TRBV7-6	TRBJ1-4	CASSFRPSGTNEKLFF
TRBV20-1	TRBJ1-2	CSARSEGAGRYTF
TRBV5-1	TRBJ2-2	CASSLTWPSGGANGELFF
TRBV5-1	TRBJ2-1	CASSHGQGLYNEQFF
TRBV5-1	TRBJ2-3	CASSLGRGPDTQYF
TRBV25-1	TRBJ1-6	CASSSGGSPLHF
TRBV5-1	TRBJ2-5	CASSLEVQPGTQYF
TRBV25-1	TRBJ2-2	CAASGTGRTGELFF
TRBV5-4	TRBJ2-7	CASSSQRGPTYEQYF
TRBV5-6	TRBJ2-5	CASSSEGLGGETQYF
TRBV5-1	TRBJ2-3	CASSLESGHQYF
TRBV20-1	TRBJ1-2	CSASPGQGSDGYTF
TRBV6-1	TRBJ2-7	CASTWGGWSEQYF
TRBV5-1	TRBJ2-3	CASSLERGNTQYF
TRBV19	TRBJ2-5	CASSGGGLAEETQYF
TRBV12-3/TRBV12-4	TRBJ1-1	CASRTTGRETEAFF
TRBV19	TRBJ2-7	CASSSLGQTYEQYF
TRBV20-1	TRBJ2-5	CSAEKLKQGRETQYF
TRBV20-1	TRBJ1-3	CSARTGASGNTIYF
TRBV18	TRBJ1-1	CASSPAEVKTEAFF
TRBV9	TRBJ2-2	CASSPTSGGTNTGELFF
TRBV5-1	TRBJ2-3	CASSLAVQGGTDTQYF
TRBV20-1	TRBJ2-5	CSARDGQGGETQYF